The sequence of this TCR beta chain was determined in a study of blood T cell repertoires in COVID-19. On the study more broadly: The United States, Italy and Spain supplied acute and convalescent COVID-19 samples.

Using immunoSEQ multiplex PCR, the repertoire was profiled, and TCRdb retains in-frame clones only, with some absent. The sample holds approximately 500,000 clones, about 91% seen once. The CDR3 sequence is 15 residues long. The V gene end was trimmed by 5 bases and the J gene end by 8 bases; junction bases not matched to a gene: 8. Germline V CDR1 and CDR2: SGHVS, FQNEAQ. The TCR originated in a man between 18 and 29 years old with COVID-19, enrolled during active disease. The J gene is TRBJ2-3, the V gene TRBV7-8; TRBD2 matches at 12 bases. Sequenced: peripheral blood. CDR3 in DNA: TGTGCCAGCAGCGCAAACCGACTAGCGGGAGTTACGCAGTATTTT. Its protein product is CASSANRLAGVTQYF.